A single T cell receptor beta chain is shown here with its context. Its target is unknown. These data belong to a study of response to subunit inactivated influenza vaccine. The study, taken as a whole, reports: It was suggested by the authors that few new T cells are recruited by each seasonal influenza vaccination.

TCRdb fed the RT-PCR reads into MiXCR, producing one record per CDR3 protein. The sample consists of 650,000 to 700,000 distinct CDR3 sequences, around 14% of them appearing once. CDR1 and CDR2 from the germline V gene are SGHKS and YYEKEE (reference sequence). The CDR3 has 15 amino acids. V shed 4 bases and J 6 bases; nucleotides not matched to a gene: 7. The receptor's source is a man aged 45-60 years who received an inactivated influenza vaccine. This specimen consisted of PBMCs from blood, obtained 11 to 12 days after vaccination. The chain has TRBV5-5 and TRBJ2-4, with 10 bases fitting TRBD2. The CDR3 DNA sequence: TGTGCCAGCAGCCCTCCTAGCGGGGGCATAAACATTCAGTACTTC. Its translation is CASSPPSGGINIQYF. The variable domain in full, with the rest retrieved from reference TRBV5-5 and TRBJ2-4, is DAGVTQSPTHLIKTRGQQVTLRCSPISGHKSVSWYQQVLGQGPQFIFQYYEKEERGRGNFPDRFSARQFPNYSSELNVNALLLGDSALYLCASSPPSGGINIQYFGAGTRLSVL.